Shown below are 14 T cell receptor beta chains from a single sample sequenced in a study of blood T cell repertoires in COVID-19. Clones were read by immunoSEQ multiplex PCR, and TCRdb kept only the in-frame ones, dropping some. The data show 350,000 to 550,000 clones, around 89% seen once. The sample was PBMCs or T cells enriched from blood (not recorded which). The source is a man under 40 who had recovered from COVID-19.

The sample holds one count of this clone. The chain is built from TRBV6-5 and TRBJ2-1; D is possibly TRBD1 (5 bases). There are 13 residues in the CDR3. V dropped 6 bases and J dropped 8 bases, with 14 bases sitting between them. The germline gives CDR1 MNHEY, CDR2 SVGAGI. CDR3 sequence (DNA): TGTGCCAGCAGAATAACCATCAGGGATGAGCAGTTCTTC. Translated: CASRITIRDEQFF.

The V call is TRBV29-1, the J call TRBJ2-7, with a weak D call TRBD1 (6 bases). Germline-derived CDR1 and CDR2 are SQVTM and ANQGSEA. Trimming took off 4 bases at V and 0 bases at J, with 10 bases between the two ends. This CDR3 comprises 13 residues. The chain's CDR3 is CSVVPGDSYEQYF. The CDR3 DNA reads TGCAGCGTTGTGCCAGGGGACTCCTACGAGCAGTACTTC.

The chain links TRBV30 to TRBJ2-7; a weak D match, TRBD2 (6 bases). Deletions cut 3 bases from V and 4 bases from J, with 25 bases between. From germline, CDR1 is GTSNPN and CDR2 SVGIG (reference sequence). This CDR3 spans 17 amino acids. The CDR3 loop reads CAWRHDSTVLTRYEQYF. For the CDR3, the DNA is TGTGCCTGGAGGCACGACAGCACTGTCTTGACTAGGTACGAGCAGTACTTC.

This clone was seen once. This chain connects TRBV7-8 to TRBJ1-5; D gene uncertain. This CDR3 is 14 amino acids long. V lost 0 bases and J lost 3, with 6 bases in between. The germline V gene has CDR1 SGHVS and CDR2 FQNEAQ. In nucleotides, the CDR3 is TGTGCCAGCAGCTTAGCGCGTACCAATCAGCCCCAGCATTTT. Translating it yields CASSLARTNQPQHF.

This clone was observed a few times. The rearrangement uses TRBV6-5 and TRBJ1-6; 9 nucleotides match TRBD1. With 6 bases clipped from V and 7 bases from J, the junction kept 1 base outside the gene matches. The germline V gene encodes CDR1 MNHEY and CDR2 SVGAGI. CDR3 length: 13 amino acids. The CDR3: CASRDRGNSPLHF. CDR3 nucleotide sequence: TGTGCCAGCAGGGACAGGGGAAATTCACCCCTCCACTTT.

The chain recombines TRBV5-1 with TRBJ2-6; D is possibly TRBD1 (6 bases). Germline loops: CDR1 SGHRS, CDR2 YFSETQ. The CDR3 extends over 17 amino acids. The germline V and J ends were trimmed by 5 bases and 0 bases, with 15 bases remaining between them. The CDR3, as DNA: TGCGCCAGCAGAGAGACAGGCGAAAGCTCTGGGGCCAACGTCCTGACTTTC. This encodes CASRETGESSGANVLTF.

The rearrangement joins TRBV12-3 or TRBV12-4 to TRBJ2-2; D is unresolved. V lost 4 bases and J lost 3, with 6 bases in between. CDR3 length equals 13 residues. The CDR3 nucleotides read TGTGCCAGCAGTTCTACTTACACCGGGGAGCTGTTTTTT. Translated: CASSSTYTGELFF.

The V and J genes are TRBV3-1 (or the pseudogene TRBV3-2) and TRBJ1-6, with D possibly TRBD1 on 5 matching bases. The CDR3 covers 16 residues. Germline CDR1 LGHDT, CDR2 YNNKEL (reference sequence). The ends were cut back, 4 bases at V and 10 bases at J, with 20 bases in the middle. CDR3 DNA sequence: TGTGCCAGCAGCCCCCGGACAACGAGAGGATTCTCACCCCTCCACTTT. Translating gives CASSPRTTRGFSPLHF.

This chain links TRBV28 with TRBJ2-4, with a tentative D call TRBD2 (6 bases). CDR3 size: 14 residues. Deletions cut 5 bases from V and 9 bases from J, with 17 bases between. The germline V gene has CDR1 MDHEN and CDR2 SYDVKM. DNA of the CDR3: TGTGCCAGCAGTGGGGGGAACAGATTGGGCATTCAGTACTTC. Translating it yields CASSGGNRLGIQYF.

The J gene is TRBJ2-7, the V gene TRBV2; 7 nucleotides line up with TRBD2. Germline loops: CDR1 SNHLY, CDR2 FYNNEI. V lost 6 bases to trimming and J lost 5 bases; unmatched junction nucleotides: 10. This CDR3 has 14 amino acids. The CDR3 spells CASSAVTSSNEQYF. CDR3 in DNA: TGTGCCAGCAGCGCTGTGACTAGCAGCAACGAGCAGTACTTC.

The chain carries TRBV28 and TRBJ2-1; 9 nucleotides line up with TRBD2. Germline lookup yields CDR1 MDHEN and CDR2 SYDVKM. This CDR3 region has 14 residues. With 9 bases clipped from V and 2 bases from J, the junction kept 5 bases outside the gene matches. CDR3 loop: CASRASGTYNEQFF. As DNA, the CDR3 is TGTGCCAGTCGGGCTAGCGGGACCTACAATGAGCAGTTCTTC. The whole variable domain, remainder taken from reference TRBV28 and TRBJ2-1, is DVKVTQSSRYLVKRTGEKVFLECVQDMDHENMFWYRQDPGLGLRLIYFSYDVKMKEKGDIPEGYSVSREKKERFSLILESASTNQTSMYLCASRASGTYNEQFFGPGTRLTVL.

The rearrangement uses TRBV28 and TRBJ1-1; D is unresolved. The germline gives CDR1 MDHEN, CDR2 SYDVKM. The length of the CDR3 is 14 residues. The ends were cut back, 2 bases at V and 2 bases at J, with 9 bases in the middle. CDR3 bases: TGTGCCAGCAGTTTACGCAGAACCAACACTGAAGCTTTCTTT. This sequence encodes CASSLRRTNTEAFF.

This clone turned up a few times. The chain recombines TRBV5-5 with TRBJ2-7, with 8 bases lining up with TRBD2. The CDR3 is 15 amino acids. V was pared by 4 bases and J by 3 bases, with 9 bases of the junction left unmatched. From germline, CDR1 is SGHKS and CDR2 YYEKEE (reference sequence). CDR3 in amino acids: CASSEYLAGLYEQYF. CDR3 nucleotide sequence: TGTGCCAGCAGCGAGTACCTAGCGGGTCTCTACGAGCAGTACTTC.

The V and J genes are TRBV27 and TRBJ2-7, with 14 bases identical to TRBD2. The germline gives CDR1 MNHEY, CDR2 SMNVEV (reference sequence). This CDR3 spans 16 amino acids. J lost 3 bases, V lost 5 bases, and 6 bases had no gene match. In DNA, the CDR3 is TGTGCCAGCAGTCCCTCAGGGACTAGCGGGGGCTACGAGCAGTACTTC. Its protein is CASSPSGTSGGYEQYF.